Sequencing of this T cell receptor (beta chain) was carried out in a study of somatic mutations in cytotoxic T cells in rheumatoid arthritis. Study in general: Nearly 100% purity was obtained when some V beta antibody-stained T-cell populations were flow-sorted; these included V beta1+ cells sequenced for TCRB.

The V gene lost 2 bases and the J gene lost 4 bases, with 12 bases spanning the gap. There are 15 residues in the CDR3. The germline CDR1 and CDR2 sequences are MNHNY and SVGAGI (reference sequence). The protocol was immunoSEQ multiplex PCR, while the TCRdb copy is restricted to in-frame clones and leaves out a portion. The table has around 13,000 clones, roughly 80% seen once; the top ten hold roughly a fifth. As regards this clone: No antigen is known for it.

Study-level findings and limits: It was in rheumatoid arthritis patients, but not in healthy controls, that CD8+ clonality increased with age. Among rheumatoid arthritis patients and age-matched healthy controls, CD8+ T-cell clonality was not significantly different. Rheumatoid arthritis patients showed slight TRBV07 underrepresentation, and this was not adjusted for multiple comparisons.

Sequences were obtained from CD8+ T cells sorted from blood. The sequence derives from an adult with rheumatoid arthritis. V gene TRBV6-6 combines with J gene TRBJ1-5; D may be TRBD1 (6 bases). The CDR3: CASSYVWGANQPQHF. In DNA form, the CDR3 reads TGTGCCAGCAGTTACGTTTGGGGGGCTAATCAGCCCCAGCATTTT.